Shown below are 27 T cell receptor beta chains from a single sample sequenced in a study of T-cell reconstitution after alpha-beta-depleted transplantation in children. Researchers prepared the TCRbeta library using unique molecular identifiers, the study reports. TCRdb used MiXCR to reprocess the PCR reads, holding one entry per CDR3 protein. The data show 350,000 to 450,000 distinct CDR3 sequences, roughly 13% seen once. The material was PBMCs, obtained from the stem cell graft. Receptor source: a human donor who donated a stem cell graft to a child with Fanconi anemia.

Only a few counts were recorded for this clonotype. The rearrangement joins TRBV3-1 to TRBJ2-2; TRBD1 agrees at 8 bases. The V and J ends lost 4 bases and 4 bases, in that order; junction bases with no gene match: 8. Germline V lookup: CDR1 LGHDT, CDR2 YNNKEL (reference sequence). CDR3 length equals 16 residues. The CDR3 DNA is TGTGCCAGCAGCCCCCTCTGGACAGGGCCCACCGGGGAGCTGTTTTTT. Amino acids: CASSPLWTGPTGELFF.

V and J are TRBV6-2 or TRBV6-3 and TRBJ2-5, with 7 nucleotides matching TRBD2. Losses at the gene ends were 11 bases for V and 2 bases for J; bases not matched to a gene: 11. Germline CDR1 is MNHEY and CDR2 is SVGEGT. The CDR3 runs to 14 residues. CDR3 coding DNA: TGTGCCTCCACCCGGGCGGGGGTTCAAGAGACCCAGTACTTC. It is translated as CASTRAGVQETQYF.

This clonotype was counted ten times or more. This sequence joins TRBV5-1 and TRBJ1-1; maybe TRBD1 (5 bases). The V gene lost 5 bases and the J gene lost 3 bases, with 11 bases spanning the gap. The CDR3 extends over 13 amino acids. CDR1 and CDR2 (germline): SGHRS, YFSETQ. The CDR3 spells CASRIGVDTEAFF. DNA for the CDR3: TGCGCCAGCAGGATAGGGGTGGACACTGAAGCTTTCTTT.

This clonotype was seen only a few times. The chain uses TRBV4-2 and TRBJ1-5; D call uncertain. Looked up from germline, CDR1 is LGHNA and CDR2 is YNFKEQ. Trimming left V 0 bases short and J 7 bases short, with 10 bases between. The CDR3 length is 14 residues. The CDR3 sequence is CASSQDSGEQPQHF. The CDR3 DNA reads TGTGCCAGCAGCCAAGACAGCGGGGAGCAGCCCCAGCATTTT.

CDR3 coding DNA: TGCAGCGTCAGGGCCCCCACTGAAGCTTTCTTT. This translates into CSVRAPTEAFF. The chain links TRBV29-1 to TRBJ1-1; weak D call: TRBD1 (5 bases). Germline CDR1 SQVTM, CDR2 ANQGSEA. The CDR3 is made up of 11 amino acids. Deletions cut 6 bases from V and 4 bases from J, with 9 bases between.

This clonotype was detected a few times. J is TRBJ2-3 and V is TRBV20-1; 10 nucleotides line up with TRBD1. Germline values: CDR1 DFQATT, CDR2 SNEGSKA (reference sequence). V shed 0 bases and J 3 bases; nucleotides not matched to a gene: 6. The CDR3 has 16 residues. Written as DNA, the CDR3 is TGCAGTGCTAGAGATGGGACGGGACAGGGGACAGATACGCAGTATTTT. Encoded protein: CSARDGTGQGTDTQYF.

This clonotype was seen ten or more times. The chain carries TRBV5-1 and TRBJ2-4; TRBD1 matches at 9 bases. CDR3 length equals 14 residues. CDR1 and CDR2 (germline): SGHRS, YFSETQ. V lost 6 bases to trimming and J lost 4 bases; unmatched junction nucleotides: 5. The CDR3 reads CASKIGTGKNIQYF. CDR3 in DNA: TGCGCCAGCAAGATAGGGACAGGGAAAAACATTCAGTACTTC.

Sample share makes this clonotype medium-sized (0.01 to 0.1%). The chain employs TRBV7-2 and TRBJ2-1; TRBD1 agrees at 8 bases. The CDR3 consists of 13 residues. The V gene's germline CDR1 is SGHTA and CDR2 FQGNSA. Germline trimming cut 8 bases from V and 9 bases from J; bases unmatched to any gene: 9. This CDR3 is CASGRTGNGEQFF. CDR3 DNA sequence: TGTGCCAGCGGTCGGACAGGGAACGGTGAGCAGTTCTTC.

A note on this clonotype: Lacking the conserved final phenylalanine or tryptophan, this CDR3 likely reflects a read error. This chain joins TRBV6-2 or TRBV6-3 and TRBJ2-5, with 9 bases lining up with TRBD2. Per the germline V gene, CDR1 is MNHEY and CDR2 is SVGEGT. This CDR3 has 16 residues. V was clipped by 5 bases and J by 3 bases; unmatched bases: 10. CDR3 sequence reads: CASSVATSGREETQYL. CDR3 DNA sequence: TGTGCCAGCAGTGTCGCGACTAGCGGCCGGGAAGAGACCCAGTACCTC.

This sequence joins TRBV2 and TRBJ1-1, with D uncertain. Germline V lookup: CDR1 SNHLY, CDR2 FYNNEI. The V end was cut by 0 bases, the J end by 3 bases, with 8 bases between. CDR3 size: 14 residues. CDR3 loop: CASSEANGYTEAFF. The CDR3 coding sequence is TGTGCCAGCAGTGAAGCGAACGGCTACACTGAAGCTTTCTTT.

The CDR3 nucleotides read TGTGCCATCAGTCCCCTACCGGCCACCGGGGAGCTGTTTTTT. This translates into CAISPLPATGELFF. This chain uses TRBV10-3 with TRBJ2-2; D remains unclear. This CDR3 comprises 14 residues. V was trimmed by 5 bases and J by 4 bases, leaving 11 bases between them. Germline CDR1 is ENHRY and CDR2 is SYGVKD.

This clonotype was observed at least ten times. The rearrangement joins TRBV6-5 to TRBJ2-5; D tentatively reads TRBD1 or TRBD2 (5 bases each). The ends were cut back, 3 bases at V and 5 bases at J, with 13 bases in the middle. The germline CDR1 and CDR2 sequences are MNHEY and SVGAGI. The CDR3 contains 14 residues. This CDR3 reads CASSYEGLVETQYF. CDR3 sequence (DNA): TGTGCCAGCAGTTATGAGGGGTTAGTGGAGACCCAGTACTTC.

There are many counts of this clonotype. J is TRBJ2-5 and V is TRBV12-3 or TRBV12-4; a possible D gene is TRBD1 (6 bases). The CDR3 runs to 14 residues. Trimming stripped 6 bases from V and 5 bases from J, with 16 bases between. The CDR3 DNA sequence: TGTGCCAGCAGCCCACTCAGGGGTTGGGAGACCCAGTACTTC. It is translated as CASSPLRGWETQYF.

This clonotype has at least ten counts. The CDR3, as DNA: TGCGCCAGCAGCCTACAAGCTGTTGCCTACAATGAGCAGTTCTTC. Translating gives CASSLQAVAYNEQFF. The chain uses TRBV4-3 and TRBJ2-1, with D unclear. V lost 4 bases and J lost 2, with 12 bases in between. The V gene's germline CDR1 is LGHNA and CDR2 YSLEER. The CDR3 has 15 residues.

This clonotype was found a few times. The genes are TRBV7-2 and TRBJ1-5, with 9 positions matching TRBD1. Germline CDR1 reads SGHTA; CDR2 reads FQGNSA. The CDR3 is 15 residues long. With 5 bases clipped from V and 1 base from J, the junction kept 3 bases outside the gene matches. CDR3 nucleotide sequence: TGTGCCAGCAGCCAAGACAGGGGGAGCAATCAGCCCCAGCATTTT. Translating gives CASSQDRGSNQPQHF.

This clonotype was observed many times. V is TRBV27 and J is TRBJ2-7, with D possibly matching TRBD1 (5 bases). CDR1 is MNHEY, CDR2 SMNVEV, per germline (reference sequence). The CDR3 runs 14 residues. V lost 0 bases and J 7 bases, leaving 13 bases between the germline ends. CDR3 region: CASSLSSGPSEQYF. CDR3 DNA: TGTGCCAGCAGTTTATCCTCAGGGCCGAGTGAGCAGTACTTC.

V and J are TRBV11-3 and TRBJ2-5; D ambiguous. The CDR3 runs to 13 residues. CDR1 is SGHNT, CDR2 YENEEA, per germline. Trimming shortened V by 5 bases and J by 5 bases, and 12 bases separated the two germline ends. CDR3 DNA sequence: TGTGCCAGCAGCCCAGGCGGCTCTGAGACCCAGTACTTC. Encoded protein: CASSPGGSETQYF. Combining the CDR3 with reference TRBV11-3 and TRBJ2-5 gives the whole variable domain EAGVVQSPRYKIIEKKQPVAFWCNPISGHNTLYWYLQNLGQGPELLIRYENEEAVDDSQLPKDRFSAERLKGVDSTLKIQPAELGDSAVYLCASSPGGSETQYFGPGTRLLVL.

The chain recombines TRBV5-1 with TRBJ2-7; TRBD1 matches at 7 bases. V shed 4 bases, J shed 0 bases, and the junction held 13 bases outside the gene matches. CDR1 is SGHRS and CDR2 is YFSETQ in the germline V gene. CDR3 length: 17 amino acids. The CDR3 DNA reads TGCGCCAGCAGCCGACAGGGTTCACAAAGGAACTCCTACGAGCAGTACTTC. This sequence encodes CASSRQGSQRNSYEQYF.

V and J are TRBV7-2 and TRBJ1-2; no firm D call. There are 13 residues in the CDR3. V was trimmed by 7 bases and J by 8 bases, leaving 17 bases between them. The V gene's germline CDR1 is SGHTA and CDR2 FQGNSA. CDR3 sequence reads: CASTVAGYRGYTF. The CDR3, as DNA: TGTGCCAGCACAGTCGCCGGGTATCGAGGCTACACCTTC.

The rearrangement joins TRBV2 to TRBJ2-3, with unresolved D. Trimming stripped 9 bases from V and 4 bases from J, with 23 bases between. This CDR3 spans 16 amino acids. Germline V gene lookup returns CDR1 SNHLY and CDR2 FYNNEI. CDR3 sequence reads: CASSLGSSRNPDTQYF. The CDR3 DNA reads as TGTGCCAGTAGCCTAGGAAGTTCTAGAAACCCAGATACGCAGTATTTT. Drawing the rest from reference TRBV2 and TRBJ2-3, the complete variable domain is EPEVTQTPSHQVTQMGQEVILRCVPISNHLYFYWYRQILGQKVEFLVSFYNNEISEKSEIFDDQFSVERPDGSNFTLKIRSTKLEDSAMYFCASSLGSSRNPDTQYFGPGTRLTVL.

This clonotype was picked up a small number of times. The rearrangement joins TRBV4-3 to TRBJ2-3; 9 nucleotides match TRBD2. The CDR3 contains 17 residues. V dropped 0 bases and J dropped 6; count of bases not matched to a gene: 10. The germline gives CDR1 LGHNA, CDR2 YSLEER. The CDR3 DNA sequence: TGCGCCAGCAGCCAAGATCTCTCGGCGGGGGGGGGCGATACGCAGTATTTT. Protein sequence: CASSQDLSAGGGDTQYF.

The chain links TRBV20-1 to TRBJ1-3, with no clear D. This CDR3 has 11 residues. V lost 3 bases, J lost 5 bases, and 5 bases lay in between. The V gene's germline CDR1 is DFQATT and CDR2 SNEGSKA (reference sequence). CDR3 DNA sequence: TGCAGTGCTAGGGCAAGAAACACCATATATTTT. Translated: CSARARNTIYF.

This clonotype came up a few times. The chain has TRBV6-5 and TRBJ1-1, with unresolved D. CDR1 and CDR2 from the germline V gene are MNHEY and SVGAGI. Trimming removed 4 bases from V and 10 bases from J, with 16 bases in between. The CDR3 consists of 13 residues. CDR3 region: CASSLAGVQVAFF. The DNA of the CDR3 is TGTGCCAGCAGTTTAGCCGGGGTCCAGGTAGCTTTCTTT.

Only a few counts were recorded for this clonotype. For the CDR3, the DNA is TGCAGTGCTAGAGACCAGTTCGGCACAGATACGCAGTATTTT. Amino acid sequence: CSARDQFGTDTQYF. V usage is TRBV20-1 and J usage is TRBJ2-3; unclear D gene. The CDR3 runs 14 residues. With 0 bases removed from V and 1 base from J, the gap between germline ends came to 8 bases. Germline-derived CDR1 and CDR2 are DFQATT and SNEGSKA (reference sequence).

This clonotype occurred a few times. The CDR3 protein is CASSPYAGTEYTEAFF. In nucleotides, the CDR3 is TGTGCCAGCAGCCCATACGCCGGGACGGAATACACTGAAGCTTTCTTT. This chain links TRBV7-6 with TRBJ1-1; D perhaps matches TRBD1 (5 bases). Germline V gene data show CDR1 as SGHVS and CDR2 as FNYEAQ. V lost 5 bases to trimming and J lost 3 bases, with 19 bases between them. CDR3 size: 16 residues.

This clonotype was counted a few times. The rearrangement joins TRBV6-1 to TRBJ2-1; D is perhaps TRBD1 (5 bases). Germline V gene sequence: CDR1 MNHNS, CDR2 SASEGT. V was cut by 5 bases and J by 0 bases, with 11 bases left in between. This CDR3 spans 15 amino acids. This CDR3 is CASSQQVLSYNEQFF. Written as DNA, the CDR3 is TGTGCCAGCAGTCAACAGGTCCTCTCCTACAATGAGCAGTTCTTC.

This clonotype was seen a few times. The chain has TRBV18 and TRBJ2-6; 7 bases are shared with TRBD1. The CDR3 spans 16 residues. Germline loops: CDR1 KGHSH, CDR2 LQKENI. The V segment lost 4 bases and the J segment 2 bases; nucleotides outside the gene matches: 5. The CDR3 DNA is TGTGCCAGCTCACGGACAGGCGCGGCTGGGGCCAACGTCCTGACTTTC. It specifies CASSRTGAAGANVLTF.